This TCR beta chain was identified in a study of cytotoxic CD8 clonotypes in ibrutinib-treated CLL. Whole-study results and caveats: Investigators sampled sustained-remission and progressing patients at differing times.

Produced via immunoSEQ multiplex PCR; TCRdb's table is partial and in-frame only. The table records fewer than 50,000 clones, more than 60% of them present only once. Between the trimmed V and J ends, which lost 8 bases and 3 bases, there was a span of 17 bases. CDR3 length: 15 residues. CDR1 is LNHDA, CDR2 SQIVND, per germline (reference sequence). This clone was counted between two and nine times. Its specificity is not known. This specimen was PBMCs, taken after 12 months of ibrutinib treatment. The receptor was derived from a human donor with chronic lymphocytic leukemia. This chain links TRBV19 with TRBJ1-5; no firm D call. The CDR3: CASAFPWGANQPQHF. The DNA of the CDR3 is TGTGCCAGTGCTTTTCCGTGGGGAGCCAATCAGCCCCAGCATTTT.